This T cell receptor beta chain was sequenced in a study of human T cells and chemical hapten exposure. At the level of the study: Upper back patch tests used 0.01% DPC, scored after 6 days. Findings and limits, study-wide: Compared with pre-sensitization or healthy control sets, expanded TCRs clustered more.

This clonotype was picked up many times. Antigen unknown. Individual cDNA molecules had unique molecular identifiers attached to them by the library. TCRdb passed the RACE reads through MiXCR, listing each CDR3 protein once. Of around 100,000 distinct CDR3 sequences in the sample, approximately 11% were seen once. Germline V lookup: CDR1 SEHNR, CDR2 FQNEAQ (reference sequence). Trimming at V came to 3 bases and at J to 5 bases, leaving 6 bases not matched to a gene. The CDR3 consists of 16 residues. Time point given: pre-sensitization, week 0. Treatment meaning: therapeutic diphenylcyclopropenone sensitization with weekly scalp DPC.

Sequencing used whole blood, obtained in connection with sensitization to the hapten diphenylcyclopropenone (DPC). The receptor comes from a woman aged 60 to 75 with alopecia areata. Some clones in this sample may be carry-over from other donors' samples. The genes are TRBV7-9 and TRBJ2-5; TRBD2 matches at 13 bases. The DNA for the CDR3 is TGTGCCAGCAGCTTGACTAGCGGGGGGCCGGGCGAGACCCAGTACTTC. Encoded protein: CASSLTSGGPGETQYF.